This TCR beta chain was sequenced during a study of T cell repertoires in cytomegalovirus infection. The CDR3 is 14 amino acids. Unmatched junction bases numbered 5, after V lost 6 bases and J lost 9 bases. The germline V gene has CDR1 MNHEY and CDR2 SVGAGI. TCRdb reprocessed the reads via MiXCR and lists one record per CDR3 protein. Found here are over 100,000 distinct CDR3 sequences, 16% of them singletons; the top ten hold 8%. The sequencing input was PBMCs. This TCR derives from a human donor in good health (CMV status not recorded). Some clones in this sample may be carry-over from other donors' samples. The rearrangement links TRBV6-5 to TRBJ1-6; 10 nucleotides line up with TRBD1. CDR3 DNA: TGTGCCAGCAGGGTGACAGGGGGCGTTTCACCCCTCCACTTT. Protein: CASRVTGGVSPLHF.